A selection of T cell receptor beta chains follows, all from one sample in a study of tumor and adjacent non-tumor tissue in lung cancer. Via MiXCR, TCRdb re-called the multiplex PCR reads, giving one row per CDR3 protein. The table lists more than 85,000 distinct CDR3 sequences, 60% to 80% of them singletons. The sequenced sample was distant non-tumor lung tissue. All receptors come from a man aged 25 to 40 with non-small cell lung cancer. The CDR3 runs from the conserved cysteine through the conserved F or W. D genes are given only for firm matches. Size is stated for part of the rows, as once, few or many counts, or as a class when the clone is expanded.

>TRBD2|TRBJ2-1|TRBV20-1|14|.
CSPRLAGGHSEQSF
TGCAGTCCGAGACTAGCGGGGGGGCATAGTGAGCAGTCCTTC
>.|TRBJ1-5|TRBV20-1|17|once
CSAISSGGELTDQPQHF
TGCAGTGCCATCAGTTCGGGGGGCGAACTTACGGATCAGCCCCAGCACTTT
>TRBD1|TRBJ2-5|TRBV24-1|16|.
CGTSDLHRGNEETHYF
TGTGGCACCAGTGATTTGCACAGGGGAAACGAAGAGACCCACTACTTC
>.|TRBJ1-2|TRBV29-1|12|.
CSVARVGLGYTF
TGCAGCGTCGCGAGGGTCGGATTAGGCTACACCTTC
>.|TRBJ2-3|TRBV12-3/TRBV12-4|13|many
CASGLSGADTQYF
TGTGCCAGCGGACTATCAGGGGCAGATACGCAGTATTTT
>TRBD1|TRBJ2-3|TRBV7-9|15|.
CASNIRDRGPDTQYF
TGTGCCAGCAACATAAGGGACAGGGGGCCAGATACGCAGTATTTT
>.|TRBJ2-2|TRBV11-2|18|.
CASSLDGIGPENTGEPFF
TGTGCCAGCAGCTTAGATGGGATCGGACCGGAGAACACCGGGGAGCCGTTTTTT
>.|TRBJ2-3|TRBV4-2|13|many
CASSSLRADTQYF
TGTGCCAGCAGTTCCCTCCGTGCGGATACGCAGTATTTT
>.|TRBJ2-3|TRBV6-5|14|.
CANSLGGGGDTQYF
TGTGCCAACAGCCTCGGAGGGGGAGGAGATACGCAGTATTTT
>.|TRBJ2-2|TRBV4-1|14|.
CASSQGPHVGQLFF
TGCGCCAGCAGCCAGGGACCCCATGTCGGGCAGCTGTTTTTT
>TRBD2|TRBJ2-3|TRBV6-2/TRBV6-3|13|.
CPSILRLADTQNF
TGTCCCAGCATTTTACGACTAGCAGATACGCAAAATTTT
>TRBD2|TRBJ2-3|TRBV20-1|18|many
CSASDSGAAGLGTDTQYF
TGCAGTGCTAGTGATAGCGGGGCGGCGGGTTTGGGCACAGATACGCAGTATTTT
>TRBD2|TRBJ2-7|TRBV5-8|15|.
CASSYGTSGGYGQYF
TGTGCCAGTAGCTACGGGACTAGCGGGGGCTACGGGCAGTACTTC
>TRBD2|TRBJ2-2|TRBV7-9|16|few
CASSPRRGGSTGELFF
TGTGCCAGCAGCCCTAGGCGGGGCGGGAGCACCGGGGAGCTGTTTTTT
>.|TRBJ1-1|TRBV29-1|11|many
CSVGHRSEAFF
TGCAGCGTTGGTCACAGGAGTGAAGCTTTCTTT
>.|TRBJ2-3|TRBV11-2|13|.
CASSTTFTDRQYF
TGTGCCAGCAGCACGACCTTTACAGATAGGCAGTATTTT
>.|TRBJ1-2|TRBV6-5|14|.
CANSPSSGNYGYTF
TGTGCCAACAGCCCTTCGAGTGGGAACTATGGCTACACATTC
>.|TRBJ1-2|TRBV6-5|14|.
CASSYESTYYGYTF
TGTGCCAGCAGTTACGAGTCAACCTACTATGGCTACACCTTC
>TRBD1|TRBJ2-7|TRBV5-1|15|.
CASSQGQAIRYEQCF
TGCGCCAGCAGCCAAGGACAGGCGATCCGCTACGAGCAGTGCTTC
>.|TRBJ2-5|TRBV11-1|15|.
CASSFESRVGETQYF
TGTGCCAGCAGCTTCGAGTCAAGGGTAGGCGAGACCCAGTACTTC
>.|TRBJ2-3|TRBV12-3/TRBV12-4|15|.
CDSSLRASSGDTQYF
TGTGACAGCAGTTTAAGGGCCTCTTCGGGAGATACGCAGTATTTT
>TRBD1|TRBJ1-2|TRBV29-1|15|few
CSVYVTGAILVGYTF
TGCAGCGTTTATGTGACAGGGGCGATCCTGGTAGGCTACACCTTC
>TRBD1|TRBJ2-1|TRBV24-1|15|few
CATSEGTGYWDEQFF
TGTGCCACCAGTGAGGGGACAGGGTACTGGGATGAGCAGTTCTTC
>.|TRBJ2-2|TRBV10-1|13|.
CATRYSNTGELFF
TGCGCCACCAGGTATTCGAACACCGGGGAGCTGTTTTTT
>TRBD1|TRBJ2-7|TRBV11-2|15|.
CASIQHGQAIEEQYF
TGTGCCAGCATCCAGCACGGACAGGCTATCGAAGAGCAGTACTTC
>.|TRBJ2-1|TRBV5-4|14|.
CASSPTSRGNEQFF
TGTGCCAGCAGCCCGACTAGTAGGGGGAATGAGCAGTTCTTC
>TRBD1|TRBJ2-3|TRBV12-3/TRBV12-4|12|.
CASSLQGDRQYF
TGTGCCAGCAGTCTACAGGGGGATAGGCAGTATTTT
>TRBD1|TRBJ2-7|TRBV20-1|15|few
CSAKSTGTGVYEHYF
TGCAGTGCTAAGTCCACCGGGACAGGGGTGTATGAGCACTACTTC
>TRBD1|TRBJ2-7|TRBV20-1|15|.
CSADIGGAYSYVQYF
TGCAGTGCTGATATAGGGGGCGCATACTCCTACGTGCAGTACTTC
>.|TRBJ1-2|TRBV20-1|15|many
CSARESGRGVDGYTF
TGCAGTGCTAGAGAATCCGGACGAGGGGTAGATGGCTACACCTTC
>.|TRBJ1-5|TRBV4-1|16|many
CASSQEVTTGGQPQHF
TGCGCCAGCAGCCAAGAGGTGACAACAGGCGGTCAGCCCCAGCATTTT
>.|TRBJ2-5|TRBV12-3/TRBV12-4|13|many
CASSFPWRETQYF
TGTGCCAGCAGTTTTCCCTGGAGGGAGACCCAGTACTTC
>.|TRBJ1-1|TRBV12-5|13|.
CPSGRRQETEVFF
TGTCCTAGTGGTCGTCGGCAAGAAACTGAAGTTTTCTTT
>.|TRBJ1-5|TRBV6-2/TRBV6-3|19|many
CASSYSEDSVLYSNQPQHF
TGTGCCAGCAGTTACTCGGAGGACAGCGTATTATATAGCAATCAGCCCCAGCATTTT
>.|TRBJ2-3|TRBV7-8|13|.
CASSQIQGDTQYF
TGTGCCAGCAGTCAAATCCAGGGAGATACGCAGTATTTT
>TRBD1|TRBJ1-3|TRBV11-3|16|.
CTSSKRQGSGLNTIYF
TGTACCAGCAGCAAAAGACAGGGGAGTGGACTGAACACCATATATTTT
>.|TRBJ2-3|TRBV12-3/TRBV12-4|14|.
CASSTTASIDTQFF
TGTGCCAGCAGTACAACAGCGAGCATAGATACGCAGTTTTTT
>.|TRBJ2-5|TRBV6-2/TRBV6-3|14|.
CASSHGGRRETQYF
TGTGCCAGCAGTCACGGGGGAAGGCGAGAGACCCAGTACTTC
>.|TRBJ1-1|TRBV6-8|13|.
CASSFESVAEAFF
TGTGCCAGCAGTTTTGAATCGGTGGCTGAAGCTTTCTTT
>.|TRBJ2-1|TRBV5-5|13|.
CASSLSGNNEQFF
TGTGCCAGCAGCTTGTCGGGTAACAATGAGCAGTTCTTC
>.|TRBJ1-2|TRBV20-1|14|.
CNARAHREDYGYTF
TGCAATGCTAGAGCGCACAGGGAGGACTATGGCTACACCTTC
>.|TRBJ2-6|TRBV6-2/TRBV6-3|15|many
CASSYGGSGANVLTF
TGTGCCAGCAGTTACGGGGGCTCTGGGGCCAACGTCCTGACTTTC
>.|TRBJ2-2|TRBV6-4|14|.
CASITGRNTGELFF
TGTGCCAGCATAACAGGGCGGAACACCGGGGAGCTGTTTTTT
>.|TRBJ2-2|TRBV11-3|15|.
CDSSLVAANTGELLF
TGTGACAGCAGCTTAGTGGCGGCGAACACCGGGGAGCTGCTTTTT
>TRBD2|TRBJ2-3|TRBV4-3|15|many
CASSQEIAGGDTQYF
TGCGCCAGCAGCCAAGAAATAGCGGGGGGAGATACGCAGTATTTT
>.|TRBJ2-3|TRBV6-5|15|few
CASRRLGGRGYTQYF
TGTGCCAGCAGGCGACTGGGAGGAAGGGGCTATACGCAGTATTTT
>.|TRBJ1-3|TRBV29-1|16|.
CSVEYVGSGSGNIIYF
.
>TRBD1|TRBJ2-2|TRBV20-1|15|.
CSARVMTGYTGELFF
TGCAGTGCTAGAGTTATGACAGGGTATACCGGGGAACTGTTTTTT
>.|TRBJ2-1|TRBV11-2|11|.
CACSERNEQFF
TGTGCCTGTAGTGAGAGAAATGAGCAGTTCTTC
>.|TRBJ1-1|TRBV11-3|15|.
CAGSSLEKRDTKAFF
TGTGCTGGCAGCTCCCTGGAGAAGAGGGACACTAAAGCTTTCTTT
>.|TRBJ2-7|TRBV20-1|13|many
CSARDQGTGEQYF
TGCAGTGCTAGAGATCAGGGTACGGGCGAGCAGTACTTC
>.|TRBJ1-1|TRBV11-2|14|.
CASSSIQAGVGAFF
TGTGCCAGCAGCTCTATCCAGGCGGGCGTTGGAGCTTTCTTT
>TRBD2|TRBJ2-3|TRBV4-3|16|.
CASSRGVSGGTDTQYF
TGCGCCAGCAGCCGAGGGGTGAGCGGGGGCACAGATACGCAGTATTTT
>.|TRBJ2-6|TRBV10-3|15|many
CAISDGGSGANVLTF
TGTGCCATCAGCGACGGGGGTTCTGGGGCCAACGTCCTGACTTTC
>TRBD2|TRBJ2-3|TRBV19|15|.
CARSTYGTTTDTQYF
TGTGCCCGTAGTACCTACGGGACTACCACAGATACGCAGTATTTT